The present entry profiles one TCR beta chain with its context. This entry comes from a study of Ad26.COV2.S vaccination and SARS-CoV-2 variants. Only in-frame clones appear in the TCRdb table, and some are missing; sequencing was by immunoSEQ multiplex PCR. The sample records about 400,000 clones, 70% to 90% being singletons. Treatment here: roughly 20 received Ad26.COV2.S at low or high dose, single or two shots; roughly five received placebo; per-sample allocation not given. Samples analyzed were those drawn on day 63 after the first vaccine or placebo injection. From germline, CDR1 is KGHDR and CDR2 SFDVKD. The CDR3 spans 12 residues. Trimming cost V 3 bases and J 0 bases, with 2 bases left between them.

Sequencing used peripheral blood, obtained in a trial of Ad26.COV2.S vaccine versus placebo. The chain uses TRBV24-1 and TRBJ2-7, with D unresolved. This TCR was recovered from a person between 18 and 65 years old who received the Ad26.COV2.S COVID-19 vaccine or a placebo. The CDR3 DNA reads as TGTGCCACCAGTGATGCCTCCTACGAGCAGTACTTC. It translates to CATSDASYEQYF.